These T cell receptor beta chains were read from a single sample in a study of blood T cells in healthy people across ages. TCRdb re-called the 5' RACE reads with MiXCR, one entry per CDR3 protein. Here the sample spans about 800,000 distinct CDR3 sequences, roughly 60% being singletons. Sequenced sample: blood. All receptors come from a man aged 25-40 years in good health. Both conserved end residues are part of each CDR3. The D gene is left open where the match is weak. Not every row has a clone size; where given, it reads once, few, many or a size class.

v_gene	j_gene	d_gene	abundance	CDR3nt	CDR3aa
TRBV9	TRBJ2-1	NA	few	TGTGCCAGCAGCCCCCGGGTTGCTCTCTACAATGAGCAGTTCTTC	CASSPRVALYNEQFF
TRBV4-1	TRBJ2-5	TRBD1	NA	TGCGCCAGCAGCCAAGTTGCAGGGGGAGAAGAGACCCAGTACTTC	CASSQVAGGEETQYF
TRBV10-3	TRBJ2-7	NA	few	TGTGCCATCAGCTCAAGGGGTGAGCAGTACTTC	CAISSRGEQYF
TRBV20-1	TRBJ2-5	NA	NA	TGCACCGCCGTCCAGGCAGGGGTGAGGGAGACCCAGTACTTC	CTAVQAGVRETQYF
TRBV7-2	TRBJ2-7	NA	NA	TGTGCCAGCAGCTTAGTGAGGGAAACCTACGAGCAGTACTTC	CASSLVRETYEQYF
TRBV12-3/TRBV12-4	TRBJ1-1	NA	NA	TGTGCCAGCAGACGGACTGTAGCTGAAGCTTTCTTT	CASRRTVAEAFF
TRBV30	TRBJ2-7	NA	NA	TGTGCCTGGAGTTGGTTGGCCTACGAGCAGTACTTC	CAWSWLAYEQYF
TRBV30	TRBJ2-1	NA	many	TGTGCCTGGAACCGTATTAGGAATGAGCAGTTCTTC	CAWNRIRNEQFF
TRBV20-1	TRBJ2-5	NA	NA	TGCAGTGCACCTACAGGGTTCGTACAGACCCAGTACTTC	CSAPTGFVQTQYF
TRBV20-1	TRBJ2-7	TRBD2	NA	TGCAGTGCTAGAGGACTAGCCCTCCCCTCCTACGAGCAGTACTTC	CSARGLALPSYEQYF
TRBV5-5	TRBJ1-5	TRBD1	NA	TGTGCCAGCAGCCGATCGGGACAGCCAAATCAGCCCCAGCATTTT	CASSRSGQPNQPQHF
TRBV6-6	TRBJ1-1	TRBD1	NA	TGTGCCAGCAGTTGGGACAGGGGGGGCCCGCAAGCTTTCTTT	CASSWDRGGPQAFF
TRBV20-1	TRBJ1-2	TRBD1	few	TGCAGTGCTAGGCAGGACAGGGTGTATGGCTACACCTTC	CSARQDRVYGYTF
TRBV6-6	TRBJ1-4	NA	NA	TGTGCCAGCGTAGGGACCGCATCCATCGGCGGTCTGTTTTTT	CASVGTASIGGLFF
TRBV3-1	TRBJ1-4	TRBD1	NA	TGTGCCAGCTTGGACAGGGGTAATGAAAAACTGTTTTTT	CASLDRGNEKLFF
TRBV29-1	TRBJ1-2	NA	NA	TGCAGCGTTGGAAGGGACACGGGCTATGGCTACACCTTC	CSVGRDTGYGYTF
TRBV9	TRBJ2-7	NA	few	TGTGCCAGCAGCGCAGAGCCGACAGGGGACTATTACGAGCAGTACTTC	CASSAEPTGDYYEQYF
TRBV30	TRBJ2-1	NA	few	TGTGCCTGGAGTCCTACACAGTGGTCGGAGCAGTTCTTC	CAWSPTQWSEQFF
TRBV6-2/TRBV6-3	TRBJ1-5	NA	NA	TGTGCCAGCAGTTATAGTGACGCCCGGCAGCCCCAGCATTTT	CASSYSDARQPQHF
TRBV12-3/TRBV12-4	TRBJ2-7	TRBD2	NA	TGTGCCAGCAGTCCCCGAGGACTAGCGGGTAGATACGAGCAGTACTTC	CASSPRGLAGRYEQYF
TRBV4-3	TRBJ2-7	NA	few	TGCGCCAGCAGCCAAGAGGCTGGGTTGAGTAGCGAGCAGTACTTC	CASSQEAGLSSEQYF
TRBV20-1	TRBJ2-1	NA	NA	TGCAGTGCTAGAACCGGGGCCAATGAGCAGTTCTTC	CSARTGANEQFF
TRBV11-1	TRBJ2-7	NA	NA	TGTGCCAGCAGCACGCGAATCGCGGACTTAGCTGCCTACGAGCAGTACTTC	CASSTRIADLAAYEQYF
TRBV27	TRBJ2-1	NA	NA	TGTGCCAGCAGTAAGACGCGGATGAACAATGAGCAGTTCTTC	CASSKTRMNNEQFF
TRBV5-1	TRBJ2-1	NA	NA	TGCGCCAGCAGCTTCGCCGGGGGCAATGAGCAGTTCTTC	CASSFAGGNEQFF
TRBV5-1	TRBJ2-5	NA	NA	TGCGCCAGCAGCTTTTTAGGCCGACAAGAGACCCAGTACTTC	CASSFLGRQETQYF
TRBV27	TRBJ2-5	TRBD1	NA	TGTGCCAGACAAACAGGGGGGGAGACCCAGTACTTC	CARQTGGETQYF
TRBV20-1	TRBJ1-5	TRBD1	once	TGCAGTGCTAGGGAGACAGGGGATCAGCCCCAGCATTTT	CSARETGDQPQHF
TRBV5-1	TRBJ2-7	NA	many	TGTGCCAGCAGTTTAAATCGCTACGAGCAGTACTTC	CASSLNRYEQYF
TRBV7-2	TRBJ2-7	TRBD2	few	TGTGCCAGCAGCTCAGGACTAGCGGGCCGCTACGAGCAGTACTTC	CASSSGLAGRYEQYF
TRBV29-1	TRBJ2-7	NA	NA	TGCAGCGTTGAAGGTAACAGGTACGAGCAGTACTTC	CSVEGNRYEQYF
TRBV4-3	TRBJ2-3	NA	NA	TGCGCCAGCAGCCAATCCGGTCGTGGCCCGGGAGATACGCAGTATTTT	CASSQSGRGPGDTQYF
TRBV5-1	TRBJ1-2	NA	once	TGCGCCAGCAGCTTGAACCTGGGTCTGCCAGCGTCTGTCGGCTACACCTTC	CASSLNLGLPASVGYTF
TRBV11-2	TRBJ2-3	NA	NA	TGTGCCAGCAGCTCATTATGGGGCGGCAGCCGCAATTCAGATACGCAGTATTTT	CASSSLWGGSRNSDTQYF
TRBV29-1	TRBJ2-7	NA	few	TGCAGCGTTGACACGGGTGGGGCCTCCTACGAGCAGTACTTC	CSVDTGGASYEQYF
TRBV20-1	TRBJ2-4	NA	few	TGCAGTGCTGGAGGGGGACTACCTAAAAACATTCAGTACTTC	CSAGGGLPKNIQYF
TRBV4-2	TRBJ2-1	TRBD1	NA	TGTGCCAGCAGCCAAGATTTTGGGGGACAGCGCAATGAGCAGTTCTTC	CASSQDFGGQRNEQFF
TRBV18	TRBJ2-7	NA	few	TGTGCCAGCTCAATCGGACAGCAGCTCTCTAGCGTCGAGCAGTACTTC	CASSIGQQLSSVEQYF
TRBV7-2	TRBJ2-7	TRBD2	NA	TGTGCCAGCAGCTTAATTGCGGGAGCCATTGAGCAGTACTTC	CASSLIAGAIEQYF
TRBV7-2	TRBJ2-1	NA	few	TGTGCCAGCAGCGTCGGGACTGGCCGCTCCTACAATGAGCAGTTCTTC	CASSVGTGRSYNEQFF
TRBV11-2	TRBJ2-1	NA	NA	TGTGCCAGCAGCTCCGCTGGGGTCCTCAATGAGCAGTTCTTC	CASSSAGVLNEQFF
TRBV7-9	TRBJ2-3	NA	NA	TGTGCCAGCAGACCCCCGGGACTTAGCACAGATACGCAGTATTTT	CASRPPGLSTDTQYF